This note documents a single T cell receptor beta chain sequence. The CDR3 length is 16 residues. With V trimmed by 3 bases and J by 4 bases, 4 bases remained unmatched. Germline V gene lookup returns CDR1 SGHRS and CDR2 YFSETQ. The data were taken from a study of CD8 T cells in Susac syndrome. Reverse transcription of about 0.5 to 1 ug RNA used random hexamers. In TCRdb, the immunoSEQ multiplex PCR reads were re-called with MiXCR into one record per CDR3 protein. The sample lists approximately 180,000 distinct CDR3 sequences, about 95% occurring once. V gene TRBV5-1 combines with J gene TRBJ2-3, with 14 bases identical to TRBD2. The receptor was isolated from a human donor with Susac syndrome. Material: CD4+ T cells from PBMCs. DNA for the CDR3: TGCGCCAGCAGCTCGGGACTAGCGGGAGTTTCAGATACGCAGTATTTT. It specifies CASSSGLAGVSDTQYF.